The TCR beta chain described here comes from a study of shared clonotypes between healthy human individuals. Positive CCR7 selection of CD45RO-negative cells yielded the naive CD8 cells, and terminally differentiated effector memory CD45RA+ cells were excluded. Germline assignment: CDR1 SGDLS and CDR2 YYNGEE. This CDR3 contains 15 residues. Trimming took off 2 bases at V and 2 bases at J, with 12 bases between the two ends. Using immunoSEQ multiplex PCR, the repertoire was profiled, and TCRdb retains in-frame clones only, with some absent. Of approximately 600,000 clones listed, 85% to 95% are singletons. This clone occurred once.

Sequenced sample: naive CD8+ T cells sorted from blood. The chain combines TRBV9 with TRBJ2-3; maybe TRBD2 (5 bases). The sequence was obtained from a woman aged 25-40 years in good health. Here the CDR3 DNA reads TGTGCCAGCAGCGTTGGAGGACTCCACACAGATACGCAGTATTTT. It translates to CASSVGGLHTDTQYF.